This T cell receptor (beta chain) was obtained from a study of T cell repertoires in cytomegalovirus infection. Findings and caveats of the study: The ex vivo response was dominated by HLA-C-restricted CMV-specific TCR beta clonotypes.

With respect to this clonotype: Its antigen is not known.

The ends were cut back, 3 bases at V and 3 bases at J, with 26 bases in the middle. CDR3 length: 19 residues. Germline loops: CDR1 MNHEY, CDR2 SMNVEV (reference sequence). In TCRdb, the reads were re-called with MiXCR into one record per CDR3 protein. Of around 740,000 distinct CDR3 sequences in the sample, 35% to 45% are singletons; the top ten hold roughly 2.9%. The chain joins TRBV27 to TRBJ1-2; the D gene is possibly TRBD1 (6 bases). This sequence originates from a human donor in good health (CMV status not recorded). Some clones in this sample may be carry-over from other donors' samples. The sequenced material came from PBMCs. The CDR3 spells CASSLGPGTRGPEDYGYTF. DNA of the CDR3: TGTGCCAGCAGTTTGGGGCCCGGGACAAGGGGCCCGGAGGACTATGGCTACACCTTC.